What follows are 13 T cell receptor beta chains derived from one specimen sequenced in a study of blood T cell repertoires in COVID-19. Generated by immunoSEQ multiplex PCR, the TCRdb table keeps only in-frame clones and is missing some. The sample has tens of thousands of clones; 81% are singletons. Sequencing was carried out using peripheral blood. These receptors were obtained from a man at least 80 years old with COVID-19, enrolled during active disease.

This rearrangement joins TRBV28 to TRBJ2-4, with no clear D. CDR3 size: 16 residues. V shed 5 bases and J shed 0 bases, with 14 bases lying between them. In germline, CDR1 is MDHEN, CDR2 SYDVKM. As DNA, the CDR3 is TGTGCCAGCAGTCGGCGTCAAGACTCAGCCAAAAACATTCAGTACTTC. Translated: CASSRRQDSAKNIQYF.

In nucleotides, the CDR3 is TGTGCCAGCCACGGACAGGCGGGCACTGAAGCTTTCTTT. Translated: CASHGQAGTEAFF. V gene TRBV25-1 combines with J gene TRBJ1-1, with 7 bases matching TRBD1. Germline CDR1 MGHDK, CDR2 SYGVNS. V was clipped by 8 bases and J by 4 bases; unmatched bases: 7. The length of the CDR3 is 13 residues. Supplemented by reference TRBV25-1 and TRBJ1-1, the full variable domain reads EADIYQTPRYLVIGTGKKITLECSQTMGHDKMYWYQQDPGMELHLIHYSYGVNSTEKGDLSSESTVSRIRTEHFPLTLESARPSHTSQYLCASHGQAGTEAFFGQGTRLTVV.

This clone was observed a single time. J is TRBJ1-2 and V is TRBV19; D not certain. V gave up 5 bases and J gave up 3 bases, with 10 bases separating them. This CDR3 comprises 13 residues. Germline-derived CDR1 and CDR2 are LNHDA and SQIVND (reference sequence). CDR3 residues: CASSLTSYYGYTF. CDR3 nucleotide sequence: TGTGCCAGTAGTTTAACATCGTACTATGGCTACACCTTC. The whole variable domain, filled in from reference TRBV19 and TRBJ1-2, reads DGGITQSPKYLFRKEGQNVTLSCEQNLNHDAMYWYRQDPGQGLRLIYYSQIVNDFQKGDIAEGYSVSREKKESFPLTVTSAQKNPTAFYLCASSLTSYYGYTFGSGTRLTVV.

The CDR3 spells CASSGGSTDTQYF. The CDR3 DNA is TGTGCCAGCAGTGGCGGGAGCACAGATACGCAGTATTTT. The V call is TRBV25-1, the J call TRBJ2-3, with a weak D call TRBD2 (5 bases). V dropped 4 bases and J dropped 0 bases, with 5 bases sitting between them. In germline, CDR1 is MGHDK, CDR2 SYGVNS. There are 13 residues in the CDR3.

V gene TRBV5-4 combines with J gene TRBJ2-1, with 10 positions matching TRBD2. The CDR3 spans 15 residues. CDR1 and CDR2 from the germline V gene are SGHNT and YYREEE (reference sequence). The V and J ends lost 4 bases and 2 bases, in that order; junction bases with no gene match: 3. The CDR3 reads CASSIAGGPYNEQFF. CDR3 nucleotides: TGTGCCAGCAGCATAGCGGGAGGCCCCTACAATGAGCAGTTCTTC.

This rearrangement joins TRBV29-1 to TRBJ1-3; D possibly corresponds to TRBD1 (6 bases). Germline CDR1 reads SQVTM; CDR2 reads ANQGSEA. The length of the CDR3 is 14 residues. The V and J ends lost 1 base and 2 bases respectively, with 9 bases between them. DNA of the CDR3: TGCAGCGTTGAAGGGGACAATACTGGAAACACCATATATTTT. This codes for CSVEGDNTGNTIYF.

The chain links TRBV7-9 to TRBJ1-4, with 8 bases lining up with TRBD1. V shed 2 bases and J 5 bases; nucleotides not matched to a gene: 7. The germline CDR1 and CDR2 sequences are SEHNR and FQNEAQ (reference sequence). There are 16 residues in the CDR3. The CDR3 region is CASSLKGGDRNEKLFF. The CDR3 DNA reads TGTGCCAGCAGCTTAAAAGGTGGGGACAGGAATGAAAAACTGTTTTTT. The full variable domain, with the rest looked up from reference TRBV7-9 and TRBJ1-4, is DTGVSQNPRHKITKRGQNVTFRCDPISEHNRLYWYRQTLGQGPEFLTYFQNEAQLEKSRLLSDRFSAERPKGSFSTLEIQRTEQGDSAMYLCASSLKGGDRNEKLFFGSGTQLSVL.

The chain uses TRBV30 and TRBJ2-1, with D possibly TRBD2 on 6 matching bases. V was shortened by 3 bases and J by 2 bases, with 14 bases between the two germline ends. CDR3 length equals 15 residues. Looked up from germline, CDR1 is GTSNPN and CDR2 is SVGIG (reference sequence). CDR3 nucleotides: TGTGCCTGGAGCCCCCGGGGGTTCACCTACAATGAGCAGTTCTTC. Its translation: CAWSPRGFTYNEQFF.

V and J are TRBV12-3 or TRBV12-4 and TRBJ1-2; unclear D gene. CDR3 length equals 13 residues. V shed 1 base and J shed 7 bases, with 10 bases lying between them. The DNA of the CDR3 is TGTGCCAGCAGTTTAGGAGTACCCGCTGGCTACACCTTC. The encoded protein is CASSLGVPAGYTF.

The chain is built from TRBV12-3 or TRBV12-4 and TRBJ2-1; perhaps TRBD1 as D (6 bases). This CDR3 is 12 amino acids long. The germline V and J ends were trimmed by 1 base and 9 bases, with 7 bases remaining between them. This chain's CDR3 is CASSLDRAEQFF. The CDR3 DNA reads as TGTGCCAGCAGTTTAGACAGGGCTGAGCAGTTCTTC.

CDR3 nucleotides: TGCGCCAGCAGCTTGGCGGGGGGCCCGGATTCACCCCTCCACTTT. Its protein is CASSLAGGPDSPLHF. The chain has TRBV5-1 and TRBJ1-6; TRBD1 is a possible D gene (6 bases). This CDR3 contains 15 residues. CDR1 and CDR2 from the germline V gene are SGHRS and YFSETQ. Trimming removed 0 bases from V and 8 bases from J, with 12 bases in between.

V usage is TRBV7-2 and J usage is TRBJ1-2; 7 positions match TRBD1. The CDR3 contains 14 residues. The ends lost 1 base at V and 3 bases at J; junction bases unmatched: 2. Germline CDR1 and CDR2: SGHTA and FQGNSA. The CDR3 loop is CASSLEGADYGYTF. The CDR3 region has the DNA TGTGCCAGCAGCTTAGAGGGGGCTGACTATGGCTACACCTTC.

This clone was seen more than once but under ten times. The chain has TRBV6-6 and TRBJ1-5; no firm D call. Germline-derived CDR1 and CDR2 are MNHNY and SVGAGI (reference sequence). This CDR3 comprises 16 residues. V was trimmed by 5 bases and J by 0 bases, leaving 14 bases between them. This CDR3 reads CASSVDILYSNQPQHF. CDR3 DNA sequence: TGTGCCAGCAGTGTAGACATACTTTATAGCAATCAGCCCCAGCATTTT.